Below, one T cell receptor beta chain is given with its context. In the original analysis: Amplification from reference gene primers served as the basis for estimated nucleated cell counts. Assay used: immunoSEQ multiplex PCR; TCRdb lists only in-frame clones, some missing. V and J calls plus clone size are reproduced from that table; the DNA served to infer D and trimming. The repertoire holds 240,000 or so clones, with about 80% as singletons. The V and J ends lost 0 bases and 7 bases respectively, with 7 bases between them. The germline gives CDR1 SEHNR, CDR2 FQNEAQ (reference sequence). The length of the CDR3 is 12 residues. This entry belongs to a study of blood T cell repertoires in COVID-19. At the level of the study: The origin of the acute and convalescent COVID-19 samples was the United States, Italy and Spain.

Sequencing input: peripheral blood. The chain is built from TRBV7-9 and TRBJ2-7; D may be TRBD2 (6 bases). The sequence derives from a man aged 30 to 45 who had recovered from COVID-19. DNA for the CDR3: TGTGCCAGCAGCTTAGCCGCGGGGGAGCAGTACTTC. Translating it yields CASSLAAGEQYF.